What follows is one T cell receptor (beta chain) and its context. Its specificity is unknown. The data stem from a study of cytomegalovirus exposure and HLA in healthy donors. The wider study: The same platform used for the 666 first-cohort repertoires was also used for the 95 to 150 validation repertoires, as a later analysis reported. General study findings and limits: TCR beta chains numbering some 160 were designated cytomegalovirus-associated. Rarity characterized most TCR sequences, yet some public TCRs appeared in many donors.

The ends lost 4 bases at V and 5 bases at J; junction bases unmatched: 3. This CDR3 contains 14 residues. Germline V lookup: CDR1 MNHEY, CDR2 SMNVEV (reference sequence). The protocol was immunoSEQ multiplex PCR, while the TCRdb copy is restricted to in-frame clones and leaves out a portion. The repertoire holds roughly 110,000 clones, about 87% seen once, with about 1.8% in the top ten. The TCR originated in a woman between 18 and 30 years old in good health and CMV-seropositive. The chain employs TRBV27 and TRBJ2-5; TRBD2 aligns across 11 bases. Sequenced input: PBMCs. In DNA form, the CDR3 reads TGTGCCAGCAGTTCGGGACTAGCGGTGGAGACCCAGTACTTC. This encodes CASSSGLAVETQYF.